The clone carrying this T cell receptor (beta chain) was counted only a few times. In the original processing: By means of reference gene primer amplification, nucleated cell counts were estimated. TCRdb keeps only in-frame clones here, not all; method: immunoSEQ multiplex PCR. The V and J calls and the clone size are those of that table, but D and trimming were determined from the DNA. Among 48,000 or so clones listed, more than 75% were seen once. The data derive from a study of blood T cell repertoires in COVID-19. Study in general: T cells, B-cell-depleted T cells, or PBMCs provided the cDNA or gDNA that served as material.

The CDR3 loop spans 17 amino acids. Trimming removed 5 bases from V and 2 bases from J, with 16 bases in between. Germline V gene sequence: CDR1 MGHDK, CDR2 SYGVNS. This receptor was obtained from a woman aged 55 to 70 with acute or convalescent COVID-19. Sequenced sample: peripheral blood. This chain links TRBV25-1 with TRBJ2-6, with D perhaps matching TRBD1 (6 bases). Here the CDR3 reads CASSKNRAPAGANVLTF. The CDR3 DNA reads TGTGCCAGCAGTAAAAACAGGGCCCCTGCTGGGGCCAACGTCCTGACTTTC.